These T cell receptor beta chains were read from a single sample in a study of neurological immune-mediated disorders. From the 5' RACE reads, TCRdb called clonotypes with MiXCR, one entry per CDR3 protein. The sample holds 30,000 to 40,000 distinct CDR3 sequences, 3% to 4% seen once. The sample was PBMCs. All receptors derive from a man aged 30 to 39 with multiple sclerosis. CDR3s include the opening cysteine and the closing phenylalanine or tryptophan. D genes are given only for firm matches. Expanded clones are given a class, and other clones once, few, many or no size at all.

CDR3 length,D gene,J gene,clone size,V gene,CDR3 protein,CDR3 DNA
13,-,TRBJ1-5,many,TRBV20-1,CSASDYSYQPQNF,TGCAGTGCATCGGACTATTCTTATCAGCCCCAGAATTTT
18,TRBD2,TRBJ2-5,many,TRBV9,CASSVSPSGGLGKETQYF,TGTGCCAGCAGCGTAAGCCCAAGCGGGGGCTTGGGGAAAGAGACCCAGTACTTC
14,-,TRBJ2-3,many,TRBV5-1,CASSLVAATDTQYF,TGCGCCAGCAGCTTGGTAGCAGCCACAGATACGCAGTATTTT
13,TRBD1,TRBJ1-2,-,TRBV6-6,CASSDGQGAGYTF,TGTGCCAGCAGTGACGGACAGGGAGCTGGCTACACCTTC
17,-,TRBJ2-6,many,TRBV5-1,CASSENTGWVGANVLTF,TGCGCCAGCAGCGAAAACACAGGGTGGGTTGGGGCCAACGTCCTGACTTTC
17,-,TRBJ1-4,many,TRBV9,CASSSRVSGVGNEKLFF,TGTGCCAGCAGCTCTAGGGTGAGCGGGGTGGGCAATGAAAAACTGTTTTTT
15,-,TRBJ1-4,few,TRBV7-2,CASSLERGTNEKLFF,TGTGCCAGCAGCTTAGAAAGGGGCACTAATGAAAAACTGTTTTTT
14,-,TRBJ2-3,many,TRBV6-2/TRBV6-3,CASSLLGPTDTQYF,TGTGCCAGCAGCTTATTAGGGCCCACAGATACGCAGTATTTT
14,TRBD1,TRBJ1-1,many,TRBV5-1,CASSPDRAFTEAFF,TGCGCCAGCAGCCCTGACAGGGCGTTCACTGAAGCTTTCTTT
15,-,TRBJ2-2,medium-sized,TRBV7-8,CASSAPGANTGELFF,TGTGCCAGCAGCGCTCCGGGTGCGAACACCGGGGAGCTGTTTTTT
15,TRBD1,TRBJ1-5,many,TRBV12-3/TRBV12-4,CASSPLQGGNQPQHF,TGTGCCAGCAGCCCCCTACAGGGGGGCAATCAGCCCCAGCATTTT
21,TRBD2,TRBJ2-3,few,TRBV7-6,CASSLVPSGGTQASSTDTQYF,TGTGCCAGCAGCTTAGTGCCTAGCGGGGGGACGCAAGCCTCTAGCACAGATACGCAGTATTTT
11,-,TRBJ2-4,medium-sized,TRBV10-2,CASSQKDIQYF,TGCGCCAGCAGTCAAAAGGACATTCAGTACTTC
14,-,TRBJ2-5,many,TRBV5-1,CASSLEGQRGTQYF,TGCGCCAGCAGCTTGGAGGGGCAGCGCGGGACCCAGTACTTC
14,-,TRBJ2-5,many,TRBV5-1,CASRLDTGQETQYF,TGCGCCAGCAGATTGGACACTGGGCAAGAGACCCAGTACTTC
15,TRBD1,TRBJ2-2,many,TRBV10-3,CAIKQGATNTGELFF,TGTGCCATCAAGCAGGGGGCCACGAACACCGGGGAGCTGTTTTTT
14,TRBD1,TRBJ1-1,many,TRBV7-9,CASRTYTGEGEAFF,TGTGCCAGCAGGACATACACAGGGGAGGGTGAAGCTTTCTTT
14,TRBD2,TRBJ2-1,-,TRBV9,CASSVAGTTYEQFF,TGCGCCAGCAGCGTAGCGGGAACGACCTACGAGCAGTTCTTC
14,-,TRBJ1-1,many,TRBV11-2,CASSLDYSNTEAFF,TGTGCCAGCAGCTTAGACTATTCGAACACTGAAGCTTTCTTT
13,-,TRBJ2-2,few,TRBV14,CASSQTTYGELFF,TGTGCCAGCAGCCAGACTACCTACGGGGAGCTGTTTTTT
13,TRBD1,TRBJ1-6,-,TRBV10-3,CAIAGTAYSPLHF,TGTGCCATCGCGGGGACAGCCTATTCACCCCTCCACTTT
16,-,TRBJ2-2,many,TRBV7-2,CASSLWAGLDTGELFF,TGTGCCAGCAGCTTATGGGCGGGGTTAGACACCGGGGAGCTGTTTTTT
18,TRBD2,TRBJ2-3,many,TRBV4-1,CASSPSGLAGGGADTQYF,TGCGCCAGCAGCCCCTCGGGACTAGCGGGGGGCGGGGCAGATACGCAGTATTTT
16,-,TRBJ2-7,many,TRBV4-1,CASSQEPRGGKGEQYF,TGCGCCAGCAGCCAAGAACCCAGGGGAGGAAAGGGCGAGCAGTACTTC
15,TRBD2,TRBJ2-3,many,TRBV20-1,CSARDSGGAADTQYF,TGCAGTGCTCGGGATAGCGGGGGGGCTGCAGATACGCAGTATTTT
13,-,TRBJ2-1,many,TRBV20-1,CSARRGAYNEQFF,TGCAGTGCTAGGCGGGGAGCCTACAATGAGCAGTTCTTC
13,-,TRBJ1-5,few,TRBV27,CASSLVQDQPQNF,TGTGCCAGCAGTTTGGTCCAGGATCAGCCCCAGAATTTT
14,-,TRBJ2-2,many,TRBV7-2,CASSLGDTTGELFF,TGTGCCAGCAGCTTAGGGGACACCACCGGGGAGCTGTTTTTT
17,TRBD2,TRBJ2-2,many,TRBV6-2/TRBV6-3,CASISSPSAGDTGELFF,TGTGCCAGCATTTCCTCCCCCTCAGCGGGGGACACCGGGGAGCTGTTTTTT
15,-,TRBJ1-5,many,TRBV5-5,CASSLDVQGPQPQHF,TGTGCCAGCAGCTTGGATGTACAGGGCCCTCAGCCCCAGCATTTT
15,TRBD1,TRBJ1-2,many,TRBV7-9,CASSLASGQGESYTF,TGTGCCAGCAGCTTAGCGTCGGGACAGGGGGAGAGCTACACCTTC
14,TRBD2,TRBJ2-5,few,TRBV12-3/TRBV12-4,CASSLVGLEVTQYF,TGTGCCAGCAGTTTAGTGGGACTAGAGGTGACCCAGTACTTC
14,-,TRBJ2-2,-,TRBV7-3,CASSLSYGSGELFF,TGTGCCAGCAGCTTATCTTACGGGAGCGGGGAGCTGTTTTTT
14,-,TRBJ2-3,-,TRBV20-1,CSARDGGLADTQYF,TGCAGTGCTAGAGACGGGGGCCTGGCAGATACGCAGTATTTT
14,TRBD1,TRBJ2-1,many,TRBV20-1,CSASPRQGRNEQFF,TGCAGTGCTAGTCCTCGACAGGGACGGAATGAGCAGTTCTTC
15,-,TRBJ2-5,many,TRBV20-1,CSARAGQGWGETQYF,TGCAGTGCTAGAGCAGGCCAGGGGTGGGGAGAGACCCAGTACTTC
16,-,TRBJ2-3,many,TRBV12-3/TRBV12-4,CASSFLRTRSTDTQYF,TGTGCCAGCAGTTTTTTAAGGACGCGGAGCACAGATACGCAGTATTTT
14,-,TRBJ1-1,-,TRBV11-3,CASSFRQRNTEAFF,TGTGCCAGCAGCTTTCGACAGAGGAACACTGAAGCTTTCTTT
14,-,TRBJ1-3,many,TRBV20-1,CSAGSRGSGNTIYF,TGCAGTGCTGGGAGTCGGGGGTCTGGAAACACCATATATTTT
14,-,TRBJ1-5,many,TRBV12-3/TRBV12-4,CASSLTGGGEPQHF,TGTGCCAGCAGTTTGACTGGGGGCGGAGAGCCCCAGCATTTT
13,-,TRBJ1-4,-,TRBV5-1,CASSLSGEEKLFF,TGCGCCAGCAGCTTGTCCGGGGAAGAAAAACTGTTTTTT
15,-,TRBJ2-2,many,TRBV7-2,CASSLLPQGHGELFF,TGTGCCAGCAGTCTTTTACCTCAGGGGCACGGGGAGCTGTTTTTT
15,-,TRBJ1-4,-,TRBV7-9,CASSRDGPNEKGLFF,TGTGCCAGCAGCCGAGACGGACCTAATGAAAAGGGACTGTTTTTT
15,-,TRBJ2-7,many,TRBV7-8,CASSVVQGPSGEQYF,TGTGCCAGCAGCGTGGTACAGGGACCCTCCGGTGAGCAGTACTTC
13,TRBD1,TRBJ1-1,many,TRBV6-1,CAAGQPMNTEAFF,TGTGCCGCGGGACAGCCCATGAACACTGAAGCTTTCTTT
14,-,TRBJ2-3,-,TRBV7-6,CASSLVAGTDTQYF,TGTGCCAGCAGCTTAGTGGCCGGGACAGATACGCAGTATTTT
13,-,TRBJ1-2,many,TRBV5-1,CASSLGRTYGYTF,TGCGCCAGCAGCTTGGGACGGACCTATGGCTACACCTTC
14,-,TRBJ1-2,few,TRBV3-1,CASSASGRDYGYTF,TGTGCCAGCAGCGCATCAGGGCGCGACTATGGCTACACCTTC
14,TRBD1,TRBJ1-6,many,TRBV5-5,CASSFGTGNSPLHF,TGTGCCAGCAGCTTCGGGACAGGGAACTCACCCCTCCACTTT
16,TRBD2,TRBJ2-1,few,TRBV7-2,CASSLVQSGGGYEQFF,TGTGCCAGCAGCTTAGTTCAGAGCGGGGGGGGCTATGAGCAGTTCTTC
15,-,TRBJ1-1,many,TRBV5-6,CASSPPFRGNTEAFF,TGTGCCAGCAGCCCACCTTTCCGGGGGAACACTGAAGCTTTCTTT
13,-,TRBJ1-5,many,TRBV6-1,CASSGEGNQPQHF,TGTGCCAGCAGCGGGGAGGGCAATCAGCCCCAGCATTTT